The 22 T cell receptor beta chains presented below share a single source sample, sequenced in a study of CD8 T cells in Susac syndrome. cDNA came from about 0.5 to 1 ug RNA primed by random hexamers. TCRdb itself ran the immunoSEQ multiplex PCR reads through MiXCR, one entry per CDR3 protein. The profile shows around 150,000 distinct CDR3 sequences, about 94% of them singletons. The material sequenced was CD8+ T cells from PBMCs. Source of these receptors: a human donor in good health.

The J gene is TRBJ2-1, the V gene TRBV27; weak D call: TRBD2 (5 bases). The germline CDR1 and CDR2 sequences are MNHEY and SMNVEV (reference sequence). V lost 5 bases to trimming and J lost 8 bases, with 13 bases between them. The CDR3 covers 13 residues. The CDR3 sequence: CASSLDFNDEQFF. The CDR3, as DNA: TGTGCCAGCAGTCTGGACTTTAACGATGAGCAGTTCTTC.

The rearrangement links TRBV18 to TRBJ2-1; weak D call: TRBD2 (5 bases). Per germline, CDR1 KGHSH and CDR2 LQKENI. The CDR3 has 13 amino acids. V was cut by 3 bases and J by 8 bases, with 11 bases left in between. The CDR3 sequence is CASSPGSTDEQFF. The CDR3 nucleotides read TGTGCCAGCTCACCGGGGAGTACAGATGAGCAGTTCTTC.

This clonotype occurred once. The chain links TRBV7-9 to TRBJ1-5; 7 bases fit TRBD1. Germline V gene data show CDR1 as SEHNR and CDR2 as FQNEAQ (reference sequence). The CDR3 has 17 amino acids. The trim removed 1 base at V and 1 base at J, leaving 7 bases unmatched. CDR3 loop: CASSLGTGGLSNQPQHF. DNA of the CDR3: TGTGCCAGCAGCTTAGGGACAGGAGGGTTGAGCAATCAGCCCCAGCATTTT.

This rearrangement joins TRBV27 to TRBJ2-1, with D perhaps TRBD1 (5 bases). V lost 2 bases, J lost 8 bases, and 16 bases lay in between. Germline V CDR1 and CDR2: MNHEY, SMNVEV (reference sequence). This CDR3 region has 15 residues. The CDR3 nucleotides read TGTGCCAGCAGTTTAATGGCTAGGGGATGGGATGAGCAGTTCTTC. Translating it yields CASSLMARGWDEQFF.

The rearrangement joins TRBV27 to TRBJ2-1; 8 bases map to TRBD2. Trimming cost V 5 bases and J 9 bases; bases outside gene matches: 15. This CDR3 has 16 residues. Germline loops: CDR1 MNHEY, CDR2 SMNVEV (reference sequence). CDR3 protein: CASSPLTGLVLREQFF. The CDR3 DNA sequence: TGTGCCAGCAGTCCCCTAACGGGACTAGTGTTGCGTGAGCAGTTCTTC.

The chain has TRBV9 and TRBJ2-2; unclear D gene. Germline values: CDR1 SGDLS, CDR2 YYNGEE. The V gene lost 0 bases and the J gene lost 8 bases, with 2 bases spanning the gap. The CDR3 runs 11 residues. The CDR3 spells CASSVAGELFF. The CDR3 DNA sequence: TGTGCCAGCAGCGTAGCTGGGGAGCTGTTTTTT. Full variable domain (rest looked up from reference TRBV9 and TRBJ2-2): DSGVTQTPKHLITATGQRVTLRCSPRSGDLSVYWYQQSLDQGLQFLIQYYNGEERAKGNILERFSAQQFPDLHSELNLSSLELGDSALYFCASSVAGELFFGEGSRLTVL.

V usage is TRBV30 and J usage is TRBJ2-2, with D possibly being TRBD2 (5 bases). This CDR3 has 15 residues. Per the germline V gene, CDR1 is GTSNPN and CDR2 is SVGIG (reference sequence). V lost 1 base and J lost 4, with 13 bases in between. The chain's CDR3 is CAWSAGWVGTGELFF. The CDR3, as DNA: TGTGCCTGGAGTGCGGGGTGGGTCGGCACCGGGGAGCTGTTTTTT.

This rearrangement joins TRBV7-2 to TRBJ1-2, with 9 bases that match TRBD1. The V gene end was trimmed by 3 bases and the J gene end by 3 bases; junction bases not matched to a gene: 5. Germline V lookup: CDR1 SGHTA, CDR2 FQGNSA. The CDR3 consists of 15 residues. The CDR3 DNA sequence: TGTGCCAGCAGCTTCGGGACAGGGTTTTACTATGGCTACACCTTC. Translation: CASSFGTGFYYGYTF. Full variable domain (remainder filled in from reference TRBV7-2 and TRBJ1-2): GAGVSQSPSNKVTEKGKDVELRCDPISGHTALYWYRQSLGQGLEFLIYFQGNSAPDKSGLPSDRFSAERTGGSVSTLTIQRTQQEDSAVYLCASSFGTGFYYGYTFGSGTRLTVV.

The V gene is TRBV4-3, the J gene TRBJ2-3; 7 bases match TRBD2. This CDR3 region has 16 residues. Germline V lookup: CDR1 LGHNA, CDR2 YSLEER. J gave up 8 bases and V 1 base, and 12 bases lay outside the gene matches. CDR3 in DNA: TGCGCCAGCAGCCAAGTTTCTAGCGGCCCCCAAAGTACGCAGTATTTT. This encodes CASSQVSSGPQSTQYF.

The chain is built from TRBV27 and TRBJ2-1, with TRBD1 matching over 7 bases. The CDR3 runs 15 residues. Germline values: CDR1 MNHEY, CDR2 SMNVEV (reference sequence). V was clipped by 6 bases and J by 0 bases; unmatched bases: 5. The DNA for the CDR3 is TGTGCCAGCAGACAAGGGGACAGCTCCTACAATGAGCAGTTCTTC. It encodes CASRQGDSSYNEQFF.

The J gene is TRBJ2-1, the V gene TRBV2, with D possibly TRBD2 on 6 matching bases. Germline loops: CDR1 SNHLY, CDR2 FYNNEI. V was trimmed by 7 bases and J by 6 bases, leaving 13 bases between them. There are 13 residues in the CDR3. Here the CDR3 reads CASKSGVTNEQFF. CDR3 sequence (DNA): TGTGCCAGCAAGTCGGGAGTCACCAATGAGCAGTTCTTC. Filled out from reference TRBV2 and TRBJ2-1, the complete variable domain reads EPEVTQTPSHQVTQMGQEVILRCVPISNHLYFYWYRQILGQKVEFLVSFYNNEISEKSEIFDDQFSVERPDGSNFTLKIRSTKLEDSAMYFCASKSGVTNEQFFGPGTRLTVL.

The V gene is TRBV28, the J gene TRBJ2-7, with 12 bases matching TRBD1. Trimming at V came to 4 bases and at J to 5 bases, leaving 3 bases not matched to a gene. The CDR3 length is 14 residues. CDR1 MDHEN and CDR2 SYDVKM come from the germline V gene. This CDR3 is CASSSGQGAHEQYF. The DNA of the CDR3 is TGTGCCAGCAGTTCGGGACAGGGGGCCCACGAGCAGTACTTC.

The genes are TRBV29-1 and TRBJ2-7; 12 positions agree with TRBD2. V lost 0 bases, J lost 3 bases, and 3 bases stayed unmatched. The CDR3 loop spans 15 amino acids. Germline CDR1 and CDR2: SQVTM and ANQGSEA. The CDR3 sequence: CSVEDGLAGHYEQYF. CDR3 DNA sequence: TGCAGCGTTGAAGATGGACTAGCGGGGCACTACGAGCAGTACTTC.

The J gene is TRBJ2-7, the V gene TRBV30, with D perhaps matching TRBD2 (6 bases). V was trimmed by 1 base and J by 7 bases, leaving 17 bases between them. Germline-derived CDR1 and CDR2 are GTSNPN and SVGIG (reference sequence). CDR3 length equals 14 residues. CDR3 protein: CAWSGTSLWEEQYF. CDR3 in DNA: TGTGCCTGGAGTGGTACTAGCTTATGGGAAGAGCAGTACTTC.

Here the CDR3 DNA reads TGTGCCAGCAGCGTAGGATACGCGAACACTGAAGCTTTCTTT. It translates to CASSVGYANTEAFF. The rearrangement joins TRBV9 to TRBJ1-1; D gene uncertain. Trimming removed 0 bases from V and 1 base from J, with 7 bases in between. The CDR3 runs to 14 residues. The V gene's germline CDR1 is SGDLS and CDR2 YYNGEE.

The chain is built from TRBV6-2 or TRBV6-3 and TRBJ2-7, with TRBD2 matching over 11 bases. V dropped 0 bases and J dropped 4; count of bases not matched to a gene: 5. CDR1 and CDR2 from the germline V gene are MNHEY and SVGEGT. This CDR3 has 16 residues. The CDR3 protein is CASSYSTSGSWYEQYF. Here the CDR3 DNA reads TGTGCCAGCAGTTACTCAACTAGCGGGAGCTGGTACGAGCAGTACTTC.

The chain combines TRBV29-1 with TRBJ2-7, with a tentative D call TRBD1 (5 bases). Trimming shortened V by 0 bases and J by 6 bases, and 9 bases separated the two germline ends. Germline V CDR1 and CDR2: SQVTM, ANQGSEA. This CDR3 contains 12 residues. CDR3 in DNA: TGCAGCGTTGAAGATGGGCAGGGCGAGCAGTACTTC. It yields the protein CSVEDGQGEQYF.

The J gene is TRBJ1-5, the V gene TRBV4-2; D gene uncertain. Per germline, CDR1 LGHNA and CDR2 YNFKEQ. The CDR3 length is 15 residues. Trimming cost V 4 bases and J 4 bases, with 14 bases left between them. This CDR3 is CASSRVLGGNQPQHF. The DNA for the CDR3 is TGTGCCAGCAGCCGGGTTCTGGGTGGGAATCAGCCCCAGCATTTT.

The V gene is TRBV15, the J gene TRBJ2-4; D is unresolved. V lost 2 bases and J lost 1, with 6 bases in between. Germline CDR1 LNHNV, CDR2 YYDKDF (reference sequence). The CDR3 extends over 14 amino acids. The CDR3: CATSRTLAKNIQYF. CDR3 bases: TGTGCCACCAGCAGAACCTTGGCCAAAAACATTCAGTACTTC. The full variable domain, rest sourced from reference TRBV15 and TRBJ2-4, is DAMVIQNPRYQVTQFGKPVTLSCSQTLNHNVMYWYQQKSSQAPKLLFHYYDKDFNNEADTPDNFQSRRPNTSFCFLDIRSPGLGDTAMYLCATSRTLAKNIQYFGAGTRLSVL.

The J gene is TRBJ2-7, the V gene TRBV6-5; no clear D. Germline CDR1 MNHEY, CDR2 SVGAGI. The V end lost 6 bases, the J end lost 0 bases, and 6 bases lay between the germline ends. The CDR3 spans 12 residues. CDR3: CASRDGSYEQYF. The CDR3 nucleotides read TGTGCCAGCAGGGACGGCTCCTACGAGCAGTACTTC.

The chain uses TRBV29-1 and TRBJ2-3, with D perhaps TRBD2 (5 bases). The CDR3 length is 14 residues. The germline V gene encodes CDR1 SQVTM and CDR2 ANQGSEA. V was clipped by 2 bases and J by 0 bases, with 9 bases between them. In DNA form, the CDR3 reads TGCAGCGTTGAATGGACTTCTAGCACAGATACGCAGTATTTT. Translated, it gives CSVEWTSSTDTQYF.

This chain uses TRBV7-3 with TRBJ2-3; D gene ambiguous. The V gene's germline CDR1 is SGHTA and CDR2 FQGTGA. Deletions cut 2 bases from V and 3 bases from J, with 6 bases between. The CDR3 is 13 amino acids. The CDR3 loop reads CASSLGLTDTQYF. In nucleotides, the CDR3 is TGTGCCAGCAGCTTAGGCTTAACAGATACGCAGTATTTT.